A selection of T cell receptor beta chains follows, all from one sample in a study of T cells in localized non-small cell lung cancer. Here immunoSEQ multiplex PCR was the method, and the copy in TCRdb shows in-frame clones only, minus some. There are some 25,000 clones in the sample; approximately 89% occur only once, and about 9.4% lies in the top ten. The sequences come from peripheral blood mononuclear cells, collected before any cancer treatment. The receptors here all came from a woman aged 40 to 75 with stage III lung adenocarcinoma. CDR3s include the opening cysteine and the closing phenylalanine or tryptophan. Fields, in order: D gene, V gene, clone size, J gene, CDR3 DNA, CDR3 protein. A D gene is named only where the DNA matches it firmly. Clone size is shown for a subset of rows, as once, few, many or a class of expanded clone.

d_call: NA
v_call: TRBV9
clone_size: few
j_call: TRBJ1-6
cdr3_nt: TGTGCCAGCAGCGATGGGCCATCGAGGGATTCACCCCTCCACTTT
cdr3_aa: CASSDGPSRDSPLHF

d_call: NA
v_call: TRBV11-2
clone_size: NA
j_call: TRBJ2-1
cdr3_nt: TGTGCCAGCAGCCTTGAACGAGGGGTTTACAATGAGCAGTTCTTC
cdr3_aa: CASSLERGVYNEQFF

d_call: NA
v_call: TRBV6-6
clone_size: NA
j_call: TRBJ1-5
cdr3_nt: TGTGCCAGCAGTTACGGGATTAGTAGCAATCAGCCCCAGCATTTT
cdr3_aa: CASSYGISSNQPQHF

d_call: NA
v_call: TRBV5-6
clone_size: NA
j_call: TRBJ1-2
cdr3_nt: TGTGCCAGCAGCCTCTCGGCGATTCGACGGGGCTACACCTTC
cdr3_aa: CASSLSAIRRGYTF

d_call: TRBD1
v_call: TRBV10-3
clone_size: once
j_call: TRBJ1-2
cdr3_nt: TGTGCCATCAGACCCGGGACAGGGGGCTTTAACTATGGCTACACCTTC
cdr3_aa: CAIRPGTGGFNYGYTF

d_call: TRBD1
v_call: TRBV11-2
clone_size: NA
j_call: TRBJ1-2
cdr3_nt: TGTGCCAGCAGCTTTGGGACAGCCTTTGGCTACACCTTC
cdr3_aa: CASSFGTAFGYTF

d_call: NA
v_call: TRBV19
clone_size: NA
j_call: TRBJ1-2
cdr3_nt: TGTGCCGCCGGGGGCTATGGCTACACCTTC
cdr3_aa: CAAGGYGYTF

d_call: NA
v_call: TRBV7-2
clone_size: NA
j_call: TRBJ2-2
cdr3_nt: TGTGCCAGCTGCCGGGACAACCACTTGGCCGGGGAGCTGTTTTTT
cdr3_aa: CASCRDNHLAGELFF

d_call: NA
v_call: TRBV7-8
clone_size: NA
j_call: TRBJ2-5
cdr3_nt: TGTGCCAGCAGCTGGACAGGGAGGGGGGAGACCCAGTACTTC
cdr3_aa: CASSWTGRGETQYF

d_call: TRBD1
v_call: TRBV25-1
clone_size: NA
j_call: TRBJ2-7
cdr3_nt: TGTGCCAGCAGTGAATATCCCTGGGACAGTCGCTACGAGCAGTACTTC
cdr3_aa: CASSEYPWDSRYEQYF

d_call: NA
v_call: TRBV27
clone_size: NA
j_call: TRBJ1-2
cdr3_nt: TGTGCCAGCAGTCCGACGGGGGTAGGTGGCTACACCTTC
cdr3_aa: CASSPTGVGGYTF

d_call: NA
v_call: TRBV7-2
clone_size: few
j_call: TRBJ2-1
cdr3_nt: TGTGCCAGCAGCCGCCAGAGTGGCAATGAGCAGTTCTTC
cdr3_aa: CASSRQSGNEQFF

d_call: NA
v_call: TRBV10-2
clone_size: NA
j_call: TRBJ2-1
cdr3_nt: TGCGCCAGCAGTGACCTGGGAGCTAGGTACAATGAGCAGTTCTTC
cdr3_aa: CASSDLGARYNEQFF

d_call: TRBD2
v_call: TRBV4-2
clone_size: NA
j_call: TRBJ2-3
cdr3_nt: TGTGCCAGCAGCCAAGATCTCAAGGCTAGCGGCCGCAAAGATACGCAGTATTTT
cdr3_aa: CASSQDLKASGRKDTQYF

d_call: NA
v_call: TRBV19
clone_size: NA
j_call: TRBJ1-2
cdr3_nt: TGTGCCAGTAGTTGGGAGTTCTATGGCTACACCTTC
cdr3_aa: CASSWEFYGYTF

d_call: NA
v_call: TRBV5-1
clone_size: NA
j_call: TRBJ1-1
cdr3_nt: TGCGCCAGCAGCTTGGGTGCTGAAGCTTTCTTT
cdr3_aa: CASSLGAEAFF

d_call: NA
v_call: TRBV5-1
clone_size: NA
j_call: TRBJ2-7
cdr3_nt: TGCGCCAGCAGCTACCCAACAGGGACCGAGCAGTACTTC
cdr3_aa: CASSYPTGTEQYF

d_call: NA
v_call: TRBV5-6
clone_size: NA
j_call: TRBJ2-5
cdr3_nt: TGTGCCAGCAGCCCCGCCGGCACGGGGAGACAAGAGACCCAGTACTTC
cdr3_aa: CASSPAGTGRQETQYF

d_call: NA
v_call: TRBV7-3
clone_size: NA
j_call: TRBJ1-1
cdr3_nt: TGTGCCAGCAGCTCCTCGACAGGCACTGAAGCTTTCTTT
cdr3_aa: CASSSSTGTEAFF

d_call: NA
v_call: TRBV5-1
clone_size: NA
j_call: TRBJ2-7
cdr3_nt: TGCGCCAGCAGCTTATCCGGGGCCTACGAGCAGTACTTC
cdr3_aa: CASSLSGAYEQYF

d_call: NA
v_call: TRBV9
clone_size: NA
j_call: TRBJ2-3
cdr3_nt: TGTGCCAGCAGCTTGAAGACAGAGACAGATACGCAGTATTTT
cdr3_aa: CASSLKTETDTQYF

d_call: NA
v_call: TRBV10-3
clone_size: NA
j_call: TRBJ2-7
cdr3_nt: TGTGCCATCAGTGGCCAAACAGGGATAGTGCAGTACTTC
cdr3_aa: CAISGQTGIVQYF

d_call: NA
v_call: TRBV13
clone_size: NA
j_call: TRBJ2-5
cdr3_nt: TGTGCCAGCAGCTTAGGACAGGGATGGGAGACCCAGTACTTC
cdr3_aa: CASSLGQGWETQYF

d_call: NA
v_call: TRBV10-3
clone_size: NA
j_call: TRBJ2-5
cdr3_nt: TGTGCCATCAGTGTCAGGGACCAAGAGACCCAGTACTTC
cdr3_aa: CAISVRDQETQYF

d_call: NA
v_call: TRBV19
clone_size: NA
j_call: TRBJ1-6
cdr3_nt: TGTGCCAGTAGTATAGAAGGAGGTGTTCTTTATAATTCACCCCTCCACTTT
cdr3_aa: CASSIEGGVLYNSPLHF

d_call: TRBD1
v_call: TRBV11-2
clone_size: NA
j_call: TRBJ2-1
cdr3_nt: TGTGCCAGCAGCTTATCCGGGACAGGGAACTATGAGCAGTTCTTC
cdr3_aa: CASSLSGTGNYEQFF

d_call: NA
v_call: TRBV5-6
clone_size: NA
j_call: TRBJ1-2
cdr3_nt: TGTGCCAGCAGCCCCGCGGGCTATGGCTACACCTTC
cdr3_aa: CASSPAGYGYTF

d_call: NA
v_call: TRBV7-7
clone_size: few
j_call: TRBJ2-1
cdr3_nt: TGTGCCAGCAGCTTCCGCTCCTACAATGAGCAGTTCTTC
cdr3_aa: CASSFRSYNEQFF

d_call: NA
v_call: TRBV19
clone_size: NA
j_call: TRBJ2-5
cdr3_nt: TGTGCCAGTGAGGGGGAGACCCAGTACTTC
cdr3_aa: CASEGETQYF

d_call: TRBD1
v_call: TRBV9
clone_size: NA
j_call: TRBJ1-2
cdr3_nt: TGTGCCAGCAGCGGAGGGACAGGGGAGACCTATGGCTACACCTTC
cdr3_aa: CASSGGTGETYGYTF

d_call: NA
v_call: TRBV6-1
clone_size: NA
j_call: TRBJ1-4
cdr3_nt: TGTGCCAGCAGGCCGGGACCGCGTAATGAAAAACTGTTTTTT
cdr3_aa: CASRPGPRNEKLFF

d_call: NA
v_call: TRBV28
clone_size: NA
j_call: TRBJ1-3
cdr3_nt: TGTGCCAGCAGTTTAGGGGGCGCGTCTGGAAACACCATATATTTT
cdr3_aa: CASSLGGASGNTIYF

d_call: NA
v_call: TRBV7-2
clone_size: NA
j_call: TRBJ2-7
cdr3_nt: TGTGCCAGCAGCTTAGGTGTCGGGACACCCTCCTACGAGCAGTACTTC
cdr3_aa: CASSLGVGTPSYEQYF

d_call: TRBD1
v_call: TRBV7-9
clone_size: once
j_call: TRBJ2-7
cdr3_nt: TGTGCCAGCAGCCTCTGGGACAGGGGTTACGAGCAGTACTTC
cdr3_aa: CASSLWDRGYEQYF

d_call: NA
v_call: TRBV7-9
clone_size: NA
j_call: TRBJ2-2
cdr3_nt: TGTGCCAGCAGCTTTTTCCCTCAGTCCGGGGAGCTGTTTTTT
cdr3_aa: CASSFFPQSGELFF

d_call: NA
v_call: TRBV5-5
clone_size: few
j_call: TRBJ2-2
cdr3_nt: TGTGCCAGCAGCCTAAGCTACAGAAAGAACACCGGGGAGCTGTTTTTT
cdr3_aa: CASSLSYRKNTGELFF